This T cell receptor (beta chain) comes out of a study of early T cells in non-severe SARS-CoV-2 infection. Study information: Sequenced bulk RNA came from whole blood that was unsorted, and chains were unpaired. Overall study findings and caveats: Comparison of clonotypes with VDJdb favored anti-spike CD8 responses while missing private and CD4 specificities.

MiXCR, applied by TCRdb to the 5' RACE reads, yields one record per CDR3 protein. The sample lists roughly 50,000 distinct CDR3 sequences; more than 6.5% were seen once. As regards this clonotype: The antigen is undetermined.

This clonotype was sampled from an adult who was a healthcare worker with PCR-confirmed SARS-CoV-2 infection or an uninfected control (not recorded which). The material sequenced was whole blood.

CDR3 sequence reads: CASSPWRGVGTDTQYF. The CDR3 coding sequence is TGTGCCAGCTCACCATGGCGGGGGGTCGGAACAGATACGCAGTATTTT. V usage is TRBV18 and J usage is TRBJ2-3; 8 positions agree with TRBD2. The CDR3 has 16 amino acids. J was trimmed by 3 bases and V by 2 bases; bases with no gene match: 7. CDR1 and CDR2 from the germline V gene are KGHSH and LQKENI. Supplemented by reference TRBV18 and TRBJ2-3, the full variable domain reads NAGVMQNPRHLVRRRGQEARLRCSPMKGHSHVYWYRQLPEEGLKFMVYLQKENIIDESGMPKERFSAEFPKEGPSILRIQQVVRGDSAAYFCASSPWRGVGTDTQYFGPGTRLTVL.